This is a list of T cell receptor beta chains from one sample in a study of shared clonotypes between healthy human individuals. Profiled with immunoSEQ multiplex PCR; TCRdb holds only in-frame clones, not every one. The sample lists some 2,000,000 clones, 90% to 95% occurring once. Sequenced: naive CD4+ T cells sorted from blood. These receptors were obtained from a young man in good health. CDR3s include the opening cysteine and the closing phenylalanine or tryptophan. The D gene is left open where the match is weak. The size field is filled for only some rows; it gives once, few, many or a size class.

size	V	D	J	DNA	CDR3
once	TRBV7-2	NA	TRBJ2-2	TGTGCCTCAAGACGGGCACCCTTCACCGGGGAGCTGTTTTTT	CASRRAPFTGELFF
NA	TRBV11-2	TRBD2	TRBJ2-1	TGTGCCAGCAGCTCCGGGGGGAACTCCTACAATGAGCAGTTCTTC	CASSSGGNSYNEQFF
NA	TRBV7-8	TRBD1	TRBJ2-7	TGTGCCAGCAGCTCGGTGACAGGGGGCTCCTACGAGCAGTACTTC	CASSSVTGGSYEQYF
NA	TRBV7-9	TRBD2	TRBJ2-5	TGTGCCAGCAGCTTAGGGCCGGGAGGAGGGGAGACCCAGTACTTC	CASSLGPGGGETQYF
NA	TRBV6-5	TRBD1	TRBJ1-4	TGTGCCAGCAGTTGGACAGGGATAAATGAAAAACTGTTTTTT	CASSWTGINEKLFF
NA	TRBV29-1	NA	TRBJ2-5	TGCAGCGGTGTCAGGGGAAGTAAAGAAGAGACCCAGTACTTC	CSGVRGSKEETQYF
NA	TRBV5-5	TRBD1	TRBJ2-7	TGTGCCAGCAGCTTGAGGGACAGGGGTTACGAGCAGTACTTC	CASSLRDRGYEQYF
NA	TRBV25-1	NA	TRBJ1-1	TGTGCCAGCAGTGACACGGGCCGTTGGAACACTGAAGCTTTCTTT	CASSDTGRWNTEAFF
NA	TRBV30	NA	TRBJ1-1	TGTGCCTGGAGTACCGGGGGCGCTGGGAACACTGAAGCTTTCTTT	CAWSTGGAGNTEAFF
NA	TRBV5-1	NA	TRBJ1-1	TGCGCCAGCAGCTCCGCAGAGAACACTGAAGCTTTCTTT	CASSSAENTEAFF
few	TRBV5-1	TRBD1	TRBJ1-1	TGCGCCAGCAGCTCACAGGGGCCCACTGAAGCTTTCTTT	CASSSQGPTEAFF
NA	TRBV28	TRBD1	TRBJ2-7	TGTGCCAGCAGTCCCGTTGCGACAGGGAGCTCCTACGAGCAGTACTTC	CASSPVATGSSYEQYF
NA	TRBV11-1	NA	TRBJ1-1	TGTGCCAGCAGCTTCGGTCAAGTGAACACTGAAGCTTTCTTT	CASSFGQVNTEAFF
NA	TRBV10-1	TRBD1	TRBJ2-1	TGCGCCAGCAGTGAGGCCAGGGGGCGGAATGAGCAGTTCTTC	CASSEARGRNEQFF
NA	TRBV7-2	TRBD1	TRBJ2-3	TGTGCCAGCAGCTCCTGGACAGGGTCAAATACAGATACGCAGTATTTT	CASSSWTGSNTDTQYF
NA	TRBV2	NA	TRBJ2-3	TGTGCCAGCAGTGCTTTTGCGAGGACGACAGATACGCAGTATTTT	CASSAFARTTDTQYF
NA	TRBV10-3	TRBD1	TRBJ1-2	TGTGCCATCAGTGAACCGGGACAGGGAGGTAGAAACTATGGCTACACCTTC	CAISEPGQGGRNYGYTF
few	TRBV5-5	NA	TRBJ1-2	TGTGCCAGCAGCTTGGGGACGGTAAACTATGGCTACACCTTC	CASSLGTVNYGYTF
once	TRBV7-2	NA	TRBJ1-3	TGTGCCAGCAGCTTAGTACCAACAGAAAGCTCTGGAAACACCATATATTTT	CASSLVPTESSGNTIYF
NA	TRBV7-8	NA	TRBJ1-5	TGTGCCAGCAGCTTAGCGGCGGGGCAGCCCCAGCATTTT	CASSLAAGQPQHF
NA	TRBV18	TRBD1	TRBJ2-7	TGTGCCAGCGCACGGACAGGGGGATACGAGCAGTACTTC	CASARTGGYEQYF
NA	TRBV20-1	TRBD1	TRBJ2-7	TGCAGTCCGACAGGGGCAGACGAGCAGTACTTC	CSPTGADEQYF
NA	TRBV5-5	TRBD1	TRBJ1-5	TGTGCCAGCAGCCCTACGACAGGGTCTCAGCCCCAGCATTTT	CASSPTTGSQPQHF
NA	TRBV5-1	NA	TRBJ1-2	TGCGCCAGCAGCCCCGGACAGAACGGCTACACCTTC	CASSPGQNGYTF
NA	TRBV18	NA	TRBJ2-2	TGTGCCAGCTCACCATTGGTAACCGGGGAGCTGTTTTTT	CASSPLVTGELFF
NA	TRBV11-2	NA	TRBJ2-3	TGTGCCAGCAGCTTAGTCGGTCGGCAGTCAGATACGCAGTATTTT	CASSLVGRQSDTQYF
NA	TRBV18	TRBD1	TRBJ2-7	TGTGCCAGCTCACCCCAAAGGGACAGTCACGAGCAGTACTTC	CASSPQRDSHEQYF
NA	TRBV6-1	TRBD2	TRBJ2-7	TGTGCCAGCAAGCTCAGCGGGGTCTACGAGCAGTACTTC	CASKLSGVYEQYF
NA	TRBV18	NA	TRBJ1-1	TGTGCCAGCAAAAGGGAAGGATTGAACACTGAAGCTTTCTTT	CASKREGLNTEAFF
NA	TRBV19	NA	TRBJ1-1	TGTGCCAGTAGACTGGGGTTGGAGAATACTGAAGCTTTCTTT	CASRLGLENTEAFF
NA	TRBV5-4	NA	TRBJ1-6	TGTGCCAGCAGCTTGGGGCAGGGTAGTTCACCCCTCCACTTT	CASSLGQGSSPLHF
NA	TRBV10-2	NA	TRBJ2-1	TGCGCCAGCAGTGAGCCCGTCAATGAGCAGTTCTTC	CASSEPVNEQFF
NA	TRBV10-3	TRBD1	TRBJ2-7	TGTGCCATCGGACAGGATACCTACGAGCAGTACTTC	CAIGQDTYEQYF
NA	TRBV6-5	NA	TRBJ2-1	TGTGCCAGCAGTTACATTGGCAATGAGCAGTTCTTC	CASSYIGNEQFF
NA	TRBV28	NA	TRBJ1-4	TGTGCCAGCAGTCTGCTGGGGGTCACTAATGAAAAACTGTTTTTT	CASSLLGVTNEKLFF
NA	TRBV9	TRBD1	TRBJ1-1	TGTGCCAGCAGCCTTAGTCTGACAGGGGGGGACACTGAAGCTTTCTTT	CASSLSLTGGDTEAFF
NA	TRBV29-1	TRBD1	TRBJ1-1	TGCAGCGTTGGCCGGACGACAGGGTACACTGAAGCTTTCTTT	CSVGRTTGYTEAFF
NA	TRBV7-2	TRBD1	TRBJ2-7	TGTGCCAGCAGCCCCAGGACAGGGGGTTCCTACGAGCAGTACTTC	CASSPRTGGSYEQYF
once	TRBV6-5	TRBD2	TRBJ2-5	TGTGCCAGCAGTTACGGGGTAGCGGGGACCCAAGAGACCCAGTACTTC	CASSYGVAGTQETQYF
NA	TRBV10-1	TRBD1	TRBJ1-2	TGCGCCAGCAGTGAACGACAGGGTGGTGGCTACACCTTC	CASSERQGGGYTF
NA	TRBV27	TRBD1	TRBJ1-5	TGTGCCAGCAGTTCGATCTGGGACAGGGGGAGTCAGCCCCAGCATTTT	CASSSIWDRGSQPQHF